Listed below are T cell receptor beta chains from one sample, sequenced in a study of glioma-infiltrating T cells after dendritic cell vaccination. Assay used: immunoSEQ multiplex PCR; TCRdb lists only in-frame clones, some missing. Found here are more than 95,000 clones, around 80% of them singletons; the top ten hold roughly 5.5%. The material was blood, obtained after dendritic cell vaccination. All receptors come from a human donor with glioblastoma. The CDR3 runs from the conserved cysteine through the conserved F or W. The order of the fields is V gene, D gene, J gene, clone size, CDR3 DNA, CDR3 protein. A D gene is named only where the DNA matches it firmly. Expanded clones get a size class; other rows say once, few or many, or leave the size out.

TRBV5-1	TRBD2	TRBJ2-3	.	TGCGCCAGCAGCTTCGGACTAGCCGGCGCAGATACGCAGTATTTT	CASSFGLAGADTQYF
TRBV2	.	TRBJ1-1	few	TGTGCCAGCAATTCAGGGATGAACACTGAAGCTTTCTTT	CASNSGMNTEAFF
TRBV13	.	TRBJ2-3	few	TGTGCCAGCAGCTTCACAGGGTCCGGAGTCGATACGCAGTATTTT	CASSFTGSGVDTQYF
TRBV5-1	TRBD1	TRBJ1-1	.	TGCGCCAGCAGCTTCCCACGACAGGGGAACACTGAAGCTTTCTTT	CASSFPRQGNTEAFF
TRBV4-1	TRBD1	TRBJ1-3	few	TGCGCCAGCAGCCAAGATCCGGGACAGGGGGCATCTGGAAACACCATATATTTT	CASSQDPGQGASGNTIYF
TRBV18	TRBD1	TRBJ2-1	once	TGTGCCAGCTCACCATTGGGACAGGGGGGATTTGGCTCCTACAATGAGCAGTTCTTC	CASSPLGQGGFGSYNEQFF
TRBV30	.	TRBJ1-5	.	TGTGCCTGGAGTGGAGAGGGCAATCAGCCCCAGCATTTT	CAWSGEGNQPQHF
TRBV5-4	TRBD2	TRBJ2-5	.	TGTGCCAGCAGCTTACTAGCGGGGGGGCAAGAGACCCAGTACTTC	CASSLLAGGQETQYF
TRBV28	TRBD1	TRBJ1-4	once	TGTGCCAGCAGTACCCGGACAGGGGCTAATGAAAAACTGTTTTTT	CASSTRTGANEKLFF
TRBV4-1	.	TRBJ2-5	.	TGCGCCAGCAGCCAAGGGCCCGGGTGGGAGACCCAGTACTTC	CASSQGPGWETQYF
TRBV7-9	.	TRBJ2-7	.	TGTGCCAGCAGCTTACACGGACAAGGAGCCTACGAGCAGTACTTC	CASSLHGQGAYEQYF
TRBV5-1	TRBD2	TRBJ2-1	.	TGCGCCAGCAGGAAAGGACTAGCGGGGGTCGATGAGCAGTTCTTC	CASRKGLAGVDEQFF
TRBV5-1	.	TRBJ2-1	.	TGCGCCAGCAGCCCCCGGGGGGCTTCTAGCTCCTACAATGAGCAGTTCTTC	CASSPRGASSSYNEQFF
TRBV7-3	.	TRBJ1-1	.	TGTGCCAGCAGCTTAATCAGGGTGGACACTGAAGCTTTCTTT	CASSLIRVDTEAFF
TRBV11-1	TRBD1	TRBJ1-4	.	TGTGCCAGCAGCTTATCCCGAACAGGGGCTACAACTAATGAAAAACTGTTTTTT	CASSLSRTGATTNEKLFF
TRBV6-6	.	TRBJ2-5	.	TGTGCCAGCAGTTACGGGGGGGCCTCGGAGACCCAGTACTTC	CASSYGGASETQYF
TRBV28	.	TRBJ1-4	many	TGTGCCAGCAGGCGGCAGATTAATGAAAAACTGTTTTTT	CASRRQINEKLFF
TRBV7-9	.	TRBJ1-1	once	TGTGCCAGCAGCTTAGTGGACAAAGGGGAAGCTTTCTTT	CASSLVDKGEAFF
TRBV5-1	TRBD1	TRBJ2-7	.	TGCGCCAGCGAGGACAGGGTTCCCTACGAGCAGTACTTC	CASEDRVPYEQYF
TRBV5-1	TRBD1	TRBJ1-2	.	TGCGCCAGCAGCGGGACCGGGACAGGGATCTATGGCTACACCTTC	CASSGTGTGIYGYTF
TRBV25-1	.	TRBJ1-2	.	TGTGCCAGCAGTGGAGGTGGAGGGCGGGTCGGCTACACCTTC	CASSGGGGRVGYTF
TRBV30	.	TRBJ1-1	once	TGTGCCTGGTCCCATCGGGGGGGCACTGAAGCTTTCTTT	CAWSHRGGTEAFF